This T cell receptor (beta chain) is drawn from a study of T cells in Graves' hyperthyroidism and ophthalmopathy. Study in general: Before treatment of any kind, peripheral blood was taken at initial diagnosis.

Per the germline V gene, CDR1 is DFQATT and CDR2 is SNEGSKA (reference sequence). V lost 7 bases to trimming and J lost 9 bases; unmatched junction nucleotides: 6. The CDR3 contains 11 residues. Many counts were recorded for this clonotype. Researchers took RNA transcripts and amplified the TCR beta CDR3 regions from them. First-round RT-PCR of the TCR CDR3 relied on the HTBI primer set. From the multiplex PCR reads, TCRdb called clonotypes with MiXCR, one entry per CDR3 protein. The sample lists 400,000 to 600,000 distinct CDR3 sequences; 15% to 20% were seen once. Patients showing uncontrolled infection, other autoimmune disease, pregnancy or lactation were ineligible.

The TCR sequence derives from a woman aged 25-40 years with Graves' ophthalmopathy. The material sequenced was blood. This sequence joins TRBV20-1 and TRBJ2-1; 7 bases are a match to TRBD1. The CDR3 DNA reads as TGCAGTGTCGAGGGGGCAGGTGAGCAGTTCTTC. As protein: CSVEGAGEQFF.